Only a few counts were recorded for the clone carrying this T cell receptor beta chain. Different DNA sequences within this sample yield the same CDR3. This sample was included in a study of shared clonotypes between healthy human individuals. Germline V gene data show CDR1 as SGDLS and CDR2 as YYNGEE. Trimming removed 4 bases from V and 2 bases from J; junction bases left unmatched: 2. The CDR3 covers 14 residues. The repertoire was sequenced with immunoSEQ multiplex PCR; TCRdb's copy has only in-frame clones and lacks some. Seen here are about 2.3 million clones, approximately 95% observed once, and the top ten hold 0.35% to 0.5%.

The TCR comes from a man between 18 and 29 years old in good health. Some clones in this sample may be carry-over from other donors' samples. The chain joins TRBV9 to TRBJ2-7; 11 bases match TRBD1. Sample: naive CD4+ T cells from PBMCs. Specified subset: CD45RA+ positively selected. The CDR3: CASSLGQGAYEQYF. For the CDR3, the DNA is TGTGCCAGCAGCTTGGGACAGGGGGCCTACGAGCAGTACTTC.